Sequencing of this T cell receptor (beta chain) was carried out in a study of T cells after yellow fever vaccination. Study background: Each low-cell-number fraction was prepared by means of SMART-Seq v4 Ultra Low Input. General study points: Relatively few clonotypes were ones that appeared in both CD4 and CD8 compartments. There was a possibility that FACS-sorted repertoires contained abundant clonotypes contaminating from the bulk population.

There are a few counts of this clonotype. Antigen unknown. From germline, CDR1 is MDHEN and CDR2 SYDVKM. Trimming stripped 6 bases from V and 2 bases from J, with 14 bases between. CDR3 size: 14 residues. Template-switching 5'RACE yielded the TCR cDNA; a universal primer site and UMIs were added in the process. TCRdb independently ran MiXCR on the 5' RACE reads; one entry per CDR3 protein. The sample has a few hundred thousand distinct CDR3 sequences; roughly 5.2% are singletons. Sequencing was performed on CD4+ T cells sorted from PBMCs, taken on the day of the yellow fever booster vaccination. This receptor was identified in a man between 18 and 35 years old who received the YFV17D yellow fever vaccine. The V and J genes are TRBV28 and TRBJ2-7; D perhaps matches TRBD1 (6 bases). The CDR3 DNA reads TGTGCCAGCAGCTCGTCCAGGGGAGCCTACGAGCAGTACTTC. It yields the protein CASSSSRGAYEQYF.